This T cell receptor beta chain was recorded in a study of lymphopenia after photon versus proton radiotherapy. Study-wide findings and caveats: Under photons, naive T cells and diversity fell while effector/memory populations rose. A bigger post-nadir fall in TCR diversity correlated inversely with survival time in deceased patients. Only patients who died were analyzed for survival; proton advantage is unproven. Oligoclonal CD8+ Temra expansion after nadir drove photon patients' diversity drop.

Libraries were prepared by immunoSEQ multiplex PCR; TCRdb keeps only in-frame clonotypes and omits some of them. This table holds approximately 45,000 clones, over 75% found once. The CDR3 has 15 amino acids. The V and J ends lost 3 bases and 0 bases respectively, with 6 bases between them. CDR1 and CDR2 from the germline V gene are SGHAT and FQNNGV. The sample holds a few counts of this clone. The antigen is unknown. The clonotype was recovered from a man between 35 and 55 years old with gastric cancer. The sequencing used peripheral blood, collected from a patient treated with photon-based radiotherapy. The chain combines TRBV11-2 with TRBJ1-6; D is unresolved. CDR3: CASSFQSSYNSPLHF. The CDR3 nucleotides are TGTGCCAGCAGCTTTCAGAGCTCCTATAATTCACCCCTCCACTTT.